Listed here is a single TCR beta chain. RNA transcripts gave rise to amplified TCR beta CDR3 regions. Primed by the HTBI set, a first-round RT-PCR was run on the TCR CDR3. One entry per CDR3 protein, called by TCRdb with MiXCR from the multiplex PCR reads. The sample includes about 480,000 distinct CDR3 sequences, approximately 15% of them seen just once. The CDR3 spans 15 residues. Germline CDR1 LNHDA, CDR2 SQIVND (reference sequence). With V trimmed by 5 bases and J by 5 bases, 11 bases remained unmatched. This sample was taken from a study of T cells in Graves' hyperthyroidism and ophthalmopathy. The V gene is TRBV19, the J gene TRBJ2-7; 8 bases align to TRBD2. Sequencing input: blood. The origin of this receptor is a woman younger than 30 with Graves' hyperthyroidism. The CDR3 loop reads CASSPGLGIRDEQYF. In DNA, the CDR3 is TGTGCCAGTAGTCCGGGACTAGGGATACGCGACGAGCAGTACTTC.